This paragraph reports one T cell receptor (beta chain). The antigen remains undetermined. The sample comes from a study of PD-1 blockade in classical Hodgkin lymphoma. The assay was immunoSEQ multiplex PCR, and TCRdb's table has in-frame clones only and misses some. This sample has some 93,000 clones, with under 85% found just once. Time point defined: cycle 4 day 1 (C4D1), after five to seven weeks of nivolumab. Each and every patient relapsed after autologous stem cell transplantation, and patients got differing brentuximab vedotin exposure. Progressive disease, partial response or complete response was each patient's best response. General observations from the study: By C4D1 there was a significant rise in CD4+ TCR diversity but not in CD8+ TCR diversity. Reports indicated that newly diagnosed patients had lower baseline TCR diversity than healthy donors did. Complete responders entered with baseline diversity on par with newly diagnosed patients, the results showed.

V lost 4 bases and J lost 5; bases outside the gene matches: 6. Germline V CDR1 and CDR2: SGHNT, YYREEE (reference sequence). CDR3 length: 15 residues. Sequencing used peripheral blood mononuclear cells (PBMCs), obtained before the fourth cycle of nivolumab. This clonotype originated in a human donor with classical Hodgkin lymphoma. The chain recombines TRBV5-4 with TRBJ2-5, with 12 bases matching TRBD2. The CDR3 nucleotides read TGTGCCAGCAGCGCGCCGACTAGCGGGAGTGAGACCCAGTACTTC. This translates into CASSAPTSGSETQYF.